The 18 T cell receptor beta chains below come from one sample, sequenced in a study of T cells after yellow fever vaccination. TCRdb reanalysed the 5' RACE reads using MiXCR and keeps one entry per CDR3 protein. This sample carries a few hundred thousand distinct CDR3 sequences, 6.5% to 8.5% of them seen once, and the ten largest clones take roughly 0.93%. The source was CD4+ T cells sorted from PBMCs, collected 15 days after the yellow fever booster vaccination. These receptors all come from a man aged 25 to 40 who received the YFV17D yellow fever vaccine.

In this sample, this clonotype turned up many times. The chain links TRBV7-2 to TRBJ2-1, with D possibly matching TRBD1 (6 bases). This CDR3 spans 14 amino acids. The V gene lost 2 bases and the J gene lost 5 bases, with 10 bases spanning the gap. CDR1 and CDR2 from the germline V gene are SGHTA and FQGNSA. Here the CDR3 reads CASSLTTGNNEQFF. Here the CDR3 DNA reads TGTGCCAGCAGCTTAACCACAGGGAACAATGAGCAGTTCTTC.

CDR3 sequence (DNA): TGCAGTGCTAGAGTCGGAAACGTGGGTGGCGGGGAGCTGTTTTTT. Translating gives CSARVGNVGGGELFF. This rearrangement joins TRBV20-1 to TRBJ2-2; no clear D gene. Per the germline V gene, CDR1 is DFQATT and CDR2 is SNEGSKA (reference sequence). V shed 1 base and J shed 7 bases, with 16 bases lying between them. The CDR3 has 15 residues.

This clonotype showed up many times. The CDR3 sequence is CASSQPDRGFQFF. In DNA form, the CDR3 reads TGCGCCAGCAGCCAGCCGGACAGGGGCTTCCAGTTCTTC. The chain employs TRBV4-3 and TRBJ2-1, with 9 nucleotides matching TRBD1. V was pared by 3 bases and J by 13 bases, with 7 bases of the junction left unmatched. Germline assignment: CDR1 LGHNA and CDR2 YSLEER. The CDR3 loop spans 13 amino acids.

This clonotype appeared a few times. The J gene is TRBJ2-5, the V gene TRBV7-2; TRBD1 matches at 8 bases. V gave up 4 bases and J gave up 4 bases; unmatched junction bases: 11. The CDR3 has 16 amino acids. Germline CDR1 SGHTA, CDR2 FQGNSA. CDR3 DNA sequence: TGTGCCAGCAGCTCCCGGACAGGGAGCACTGGAGAGACCCAGTACTTC. Its protein product is CASSSRTGSTGETQYF.

This clonotype occurred many times. Without the conserved terminal phenylalanine or tryptophan, this CDR3 likely stems from a read error. It is unclear where the CDR3 begins or ends on the DNA, so no DNA is shown, and the CDR3 is as TCRdb lists it. This chain uses TRBV12-5 with TRBJ2-7; the DNA was not compared with TRBD2, the D call given in the table. CDR1 is LGHNT and CDR2 is FRNRAP in the germline V gene. The CDR3 is 13 amino acids in total, end residues counted. The CDR3 sequence is CASGPRGASEREG.

The table lists this clonotype with many counts. The V gene is TRBV5-6, the J gene TRBJ2-7; D perhaps matches TRBD2 (6 bases). Trimming pared 7 bases from V and 0 bases from J, leaving 14 bases between. The V gene's germline CDR1 is SGHDT and CDR2 YYEEEE. The length of the CDR3 is 14 residues. CDR3 protein: CASVGIGSSYEQYF. The CDR3, as DNA: TGTGCCAGCGTTGGGATCGGGAGCTCCTACGAGCAGTACTTC.

This clonotype has only a few counts. The V gene is TRBV12-3 or TRBV12-4, the J gene TRBJ2-5; 7 nucleotides match TRBD2. The CDR3 is 14 amino acids. Unmatched junction bases numbered 13, after V lost 8 bases and J lost 7 bases. The CDR3, as DNA: TGTGCCAGCGAGACTAGCTTCGGGCGCGGGACCCAGTACTTC. Amino acids: CASETSFGRGTQYF.

This clonotype appeared a few times. The chain carries TRBV11-3 and TRBJ2-1, with 9 bases that match TRBD2. From germline, CDR1 is SGHNT and CDR2 YENEEA. J was trimmed by 2 bases and V by 3 bases; bases with no gene match: 5. This CDR3 spans 16 amino acids. CDR3 DNA sequence: TGTGCCAGCAGCTTTGGTGTAGCGGGAGCCTACAATGAGCAGTTCTTC. Translating gives CASSFGVAGAYNEQFF.

The rearrangement uses TRBV20-1 and TRBJ2-3; 7 bases line up with TRBD2. V lost 0 bases, J lost 9 bases, and 12 bases stayed unmatched. From germline, CDR1 is DFQATT and CDR2 SNEGSKA (reference sequence). This CDR3 is built from 15 residues. The CDR3 DNA sequence: TGCAGTGCTAGAGATCGTTACACCCTGGGAGGGACGCAGTATTTT. Its protein product is CSARDRYTLGGTQYF.

The table lists this clonotype with many counts. The rearrangement joins TRBV7-9 to TRBJ2-7; D possibly corresponds to TRBD1 (6 bases). CDR3 length: 15 residues. The germline gives CDR1 SEHNR, CDR2 FQNEAQ (reference sequence). Trimming cost V 5 bases and J 3 bases, with 17 bases left between them. CDR3 nucleotide sequence: TGTGCCAGCAGCCCCGTTACAGGGTTAAGCTACGAGCAGTACTTC. Amino acids: CASSPVTGLSYEQYF.

A word on this clonotype: A much larger clone is a single base away; this may be a read error. The rearrangement joins TRBV29-1 to TRBJ2-6; 7 nucleotides agree with TRBD1. Germline lookup yields CDR1 SQVTM and CDR2 ANQGSEA. This CDR3 contains 16 residues. CDR3 coding DNA: TGCAGCGCACTGACAGGGCCCCACTCTGGGGCCAACATCCTGACTTTC. This encodes CSALTGPHSGANILTF.

This clonotype was detected many times. The rearrangement uses TRBV12-3 or TRBV12-4 and TRBJ1-2; D possibly corresponds to TRBD1 (6 bases). V lost 5 bases, J lost 6 bases, and 13 bases lay in between. This CDR3 is 13 amino acids long. CDR3 region: CASSQQGLHGYTF. CDR3 nucleotides: TGTGCCAGCAGTCAACAGGGACTTCATGGCTACACCTTC.

CDR3 protein: CASSPGVGRENEQFF. The CDR3 nucleotides read TGTGCCAGCAGCCCAGGCGTGGGGAGGGAAAATGAGCAGTTCTTC. The chain carries TRBV7-9 and TRBJ2-1; 7 bases agree with TRBD2. The CDR3 has 15 amino acids. The V segment lost 5 bases and the J segment 7 bases; nucleotides outside the gene matches: 11. The germline CDR1 and CDR2 sequences are SEHNR and FQNEAQ (reference sequence).

A few counts support this clonotype. The chain combines TRBV20-1 with TRBJ2-7; 7 bases are shared with TRBD2. V shed 7 bases, J shed 5 bases, and the junction held 14 bases outside the gene matches. CDR3 size: 14 residues. CDR1 and CDR2 from the germline V gene are DFQATT and SNEGSKA (reference sequence). The chain's CDR3 is CSGTREAFTDEQYF. The CDR3 DNA is TGCAGTGGCACACGGGAGGCCTTCACCGACGAGCAGTACTTC.

In its sample, this clonotype was seen many times. The chain employs TRBV7-6 and TRBJ2-1, with 9 bases matching TRBD2. In germline, CDR1 is SGHVS, CDR2 FNYEAQ. Trimming cost V 1 base and J 4 bases; bases outside gene matches: 5. The CDR3 covers 16 residues. CDR3 DNA sequence: TGTGCCAGCAGCTTAGAGTTGACTAGCGGATACAATGAGCAGTTCTTC. This encodes CASSLELTSGYNEQFF. The full variable domain, rest sourced from reference TRBV7-6 and TRBJ2-1, is GAGVSQSPRYKVTKRGQDVALRCDPISGHVSLYWYRQALGQGPEFLTYFNYEAQQDKSGLPNDRFSAERPEGSISTLTIQRTEQRDSAMYRCASSLELTSGYNEQFFGPGTRLTVL.

This clonotype appeared a few times. The chain carries TRBV7-8 and TRBJ2-1; D call uncertain. CDR1 and CDR2 (germline): SGHVS, FQNEAQ. This CDR3 has 15 residues. Trimming stripped 2 bases from V and 8 bases from J, with 16 bases between. CDR3 amino acids: CASSLRWLSADEQFF. CDR3 coding DNA: TGTGCCAGCAGCTTACGATGGCTCAGCGCCGATGAGCAGTTCTTC.

V usage is TRBV5-4 and J usage is TRBJ2-1, with 9 bases aligning to TRBD2. V was clipped by 0 bases and J by 6 bases; unmatched bases: 7. This CDR3 is built from 16 residues. Germline CDR1 reads SGHNT; CDR2 reads YYREEE (reference sequence). The CDR3 DNA follows: TGTGCCAGCAGCTTGGCCCTTAGCGGGAGTATCAATGAGCAGTTCTTC. Protein product: CASSLALSGSINEQFF.

The V and J genes are TRBV11-2 and TRBJ2-3; 7 bases match TRBD2. The CDR3 has 18 residues. CDR1 is SGHAT and CDR2 is FQNNGV in the germline V gene. Losses at the gene ends were 5 bases for V and 3 bases for J; bases not matched to a gene: 17. CDR3 protein: CASSPRYSWREITDTQYF. For the CDR3, the DNA is TGTGCCAGCAGCCCTAGATATTCTTGGCGGGAGATAACAGATACGCAGTATTTT.